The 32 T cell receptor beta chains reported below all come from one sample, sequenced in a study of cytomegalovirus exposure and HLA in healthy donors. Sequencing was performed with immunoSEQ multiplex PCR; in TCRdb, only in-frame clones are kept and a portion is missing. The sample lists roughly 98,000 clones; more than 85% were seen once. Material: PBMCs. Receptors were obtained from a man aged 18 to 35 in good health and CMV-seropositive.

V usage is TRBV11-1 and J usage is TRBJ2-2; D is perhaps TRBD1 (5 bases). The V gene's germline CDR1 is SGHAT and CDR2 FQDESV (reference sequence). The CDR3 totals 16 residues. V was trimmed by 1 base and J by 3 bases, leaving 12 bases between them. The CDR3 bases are TGTGCCAGCAGCTTAGGGACACCTAGTTACACCGGGGAGCTGTTTTTT. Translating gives CASSLGTPSYTGELFF.

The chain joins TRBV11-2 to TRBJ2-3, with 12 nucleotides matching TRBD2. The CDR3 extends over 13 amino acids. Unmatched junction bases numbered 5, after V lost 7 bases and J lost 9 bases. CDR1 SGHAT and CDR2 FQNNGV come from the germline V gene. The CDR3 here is CASKTGLAGTQYF. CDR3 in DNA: TGTGCCAGCAAGACTGGACTAGCGGGAACGCAGTATTTT.

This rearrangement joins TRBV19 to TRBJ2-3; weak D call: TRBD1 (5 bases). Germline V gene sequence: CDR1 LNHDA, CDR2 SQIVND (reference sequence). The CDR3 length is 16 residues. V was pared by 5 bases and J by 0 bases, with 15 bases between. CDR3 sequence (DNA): TGTGCCAGTAGTGCGGAACCAGGGATCAGCACAGATACGCAGTATTTT. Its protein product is CASSAEPGISTDTQYF.

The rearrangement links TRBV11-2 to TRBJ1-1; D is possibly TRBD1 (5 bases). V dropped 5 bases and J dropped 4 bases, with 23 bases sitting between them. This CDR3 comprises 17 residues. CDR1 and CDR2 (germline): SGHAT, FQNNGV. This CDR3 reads CASSPARRGAFSTEAFF. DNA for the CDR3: TGTGCCAGCAGCCCCGCTCGTAGGGGCGCGTTCTCCACTGAAGCTTTCTTT. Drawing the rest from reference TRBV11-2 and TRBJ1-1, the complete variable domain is EAGVAQSPRYKIIEKRQSVAFWCNPISGHATLYWYQQILGQGPKLLIQFQNNGVVDDSQLPKDRFSAERLKGVDSTLKIQPAKLEDSAVYLCASSPARRGAFSTEAFFGQGTRLTVV.

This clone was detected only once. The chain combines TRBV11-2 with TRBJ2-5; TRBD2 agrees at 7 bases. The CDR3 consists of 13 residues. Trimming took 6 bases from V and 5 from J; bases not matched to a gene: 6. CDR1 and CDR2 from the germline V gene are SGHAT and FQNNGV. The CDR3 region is CASRRGIGETQYF. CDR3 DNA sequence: TGTGCCAGCAGGCGGGGGATTGGGGAGACCCAGTACTTC.

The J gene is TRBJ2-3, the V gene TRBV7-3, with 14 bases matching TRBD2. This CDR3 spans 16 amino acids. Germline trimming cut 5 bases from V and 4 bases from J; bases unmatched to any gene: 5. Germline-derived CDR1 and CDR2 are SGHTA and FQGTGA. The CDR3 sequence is CASSLGLAGESDTQYF. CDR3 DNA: TGTGCCAGCAGCCTGGGACTAGCGGGAGAATCAGATACGCAGTATTTT.

The CDR3 coding sequence is TGTGCCAGCAGCATCTACAGGGTTGATTCACCCCTCCACTTT. Protein sequence: CASSIYRVDSPLHF. This chain joins TRBV7-9 and TRBJ1-6; D is perhaps TRBD1 (6 bases). The CDR3 loop spans 14 amino acids. Germline V lookup: CDR1 SEHNR, CDR2 FQNEAQ (reference sequence). Trimming took 5 bases from V and 8 from J, leaving 13 bases between them.

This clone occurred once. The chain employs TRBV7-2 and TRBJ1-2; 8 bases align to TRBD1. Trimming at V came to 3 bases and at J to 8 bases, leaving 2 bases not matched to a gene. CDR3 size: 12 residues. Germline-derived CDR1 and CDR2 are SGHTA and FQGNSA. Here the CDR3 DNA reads TGTGCCAGCAGCTTGACAGGGGACGGCTACACCTTC. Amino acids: CASSLTGDGYTF.

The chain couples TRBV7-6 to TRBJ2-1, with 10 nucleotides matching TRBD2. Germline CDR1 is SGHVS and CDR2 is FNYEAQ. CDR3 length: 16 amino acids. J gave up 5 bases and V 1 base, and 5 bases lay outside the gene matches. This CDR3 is CASSLGSGLADNEQFF. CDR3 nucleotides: TGTGCCAGCAGCTTAGGGTCCGGACTAGCGGACAATGAGCAGTTCTTC. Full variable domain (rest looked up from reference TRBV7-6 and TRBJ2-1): GAGVSQSPRYKVTKRGQDVALRCDPISGHVSLYWYRQALGQGPEFLTYFNYEAQQDKSGLPNDRFSAERPEGSISTLTIQRTEQRDSAMYRCASSLGSGLADNEQFFGPGTRLTVL.

As DNA, the CDR3 is TGTGCCAGCAGTGTATCCCGGCGGGAGAGTGGGAATGAGCAGTTCTTC. Its protein is CASSVSRRESGNEQFF. The chain joins TRBV6-1 to TRBJ2-1; TRBD2 aligns across 7 bases. With 4 bases clipped from V and 7 bases from J, the junction kept 13 bases outside the gene matches. The germline V gene has CDR1 MNHNS and CDR2 SASEGT. This CDR3 comprises 16 residues.

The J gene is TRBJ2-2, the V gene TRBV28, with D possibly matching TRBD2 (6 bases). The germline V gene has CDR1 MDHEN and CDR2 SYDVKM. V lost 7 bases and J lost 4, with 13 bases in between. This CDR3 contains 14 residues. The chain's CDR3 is CASTPGGSTGELFF. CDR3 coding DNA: TGTGCCAGCACCCCAGGAGGGTCCACCGGGGAGCTGTTTTTT.

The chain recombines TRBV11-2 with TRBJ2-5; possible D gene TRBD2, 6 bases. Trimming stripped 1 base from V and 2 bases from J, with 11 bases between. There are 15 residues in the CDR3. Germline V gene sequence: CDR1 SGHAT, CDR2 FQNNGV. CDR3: CASSLGTGTQETQYF. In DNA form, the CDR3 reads TGTGCCAGCAGCTTAGGAACCGGGACTCAAGAGACCCAGTACTTC.

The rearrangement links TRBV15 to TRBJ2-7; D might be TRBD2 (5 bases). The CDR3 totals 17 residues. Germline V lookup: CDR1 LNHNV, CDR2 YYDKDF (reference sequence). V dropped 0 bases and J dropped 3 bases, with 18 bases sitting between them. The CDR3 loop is CATSRDEGGSANYEQYF. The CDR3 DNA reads TGTGCCACCAGCAGAGATGAGGGTGGTAGCGCCAACTACGAGCAGTACTTC.

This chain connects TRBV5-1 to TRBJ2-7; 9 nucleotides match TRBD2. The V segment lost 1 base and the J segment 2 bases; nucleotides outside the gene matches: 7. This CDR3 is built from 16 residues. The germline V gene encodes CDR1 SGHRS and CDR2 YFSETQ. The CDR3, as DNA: TGCGCCAGCAGCTTGAGTTCGGTAGCGGGGGCCTACGAGCAGTACTTC. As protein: CASSLSSVAGAYEQYF.

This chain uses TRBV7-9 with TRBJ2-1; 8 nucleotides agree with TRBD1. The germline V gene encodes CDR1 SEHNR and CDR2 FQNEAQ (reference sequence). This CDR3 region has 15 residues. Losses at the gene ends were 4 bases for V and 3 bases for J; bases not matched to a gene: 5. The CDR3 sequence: CASSSGQGFYNEQFF. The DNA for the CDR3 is TGTGCCAGCAGCTCCGGACAGGGTTTCTACAATGAGCAGTTCTTC.

The CDR3 bases are TGTGCCAGCAGTGAAACCCCGGGACAGAAATTGTATTTGGGAAACACCATATATTTT. Its translation is CASSETPGQKLYLGNTIYF. The chain combines TRBV2 with TRBJ1-3; 7 positions agree with TRBD1. With V trimmed by 2 bases and J by 4 bases, 17 bases remained unmatched. The CDR3 totals 19 residues. The germline CDR1 and CDR2 sequences are SNHLY and FYNNEI.

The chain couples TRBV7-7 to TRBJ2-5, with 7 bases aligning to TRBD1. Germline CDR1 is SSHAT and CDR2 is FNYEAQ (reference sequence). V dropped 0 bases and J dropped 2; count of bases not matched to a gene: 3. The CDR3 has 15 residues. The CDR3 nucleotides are TGTGCCAGCAGCTTAGCGACAGGGCCACAAGAGACCCAGTACTTC. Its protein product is CASSLATGPQETQYF. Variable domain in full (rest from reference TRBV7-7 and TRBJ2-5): GAGVSQSPRYKVTKRGQDVTLRCDPISSHATLYWYQQALGQGPEFLTYFNYEAQPDKSGLPSDRFSAERPEGSISTLTIQRTEQRDSAMYRCASSLATGPQETQYFGPGTRLLVL.

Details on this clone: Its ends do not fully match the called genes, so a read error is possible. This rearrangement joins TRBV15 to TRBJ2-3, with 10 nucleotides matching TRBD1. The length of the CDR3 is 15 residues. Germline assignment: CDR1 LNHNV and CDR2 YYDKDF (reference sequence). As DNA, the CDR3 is TGTGCCACCAGCGGAGACAGGGGGCAGACAGATACGCAGTATTTT. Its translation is CATSGDRGQTDTQYF. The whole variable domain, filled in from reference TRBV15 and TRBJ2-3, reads DAMVIQNPRYQVTQFGKPVTLSCSQTLNHNVMYWYQQKSSQAPKLLFHYYDKDFNNEADTPDNFQSRRPNTSFCFLDIRSPGLGDTAMYLCATSGDRGQTDTQYFGPGTRLTVL.

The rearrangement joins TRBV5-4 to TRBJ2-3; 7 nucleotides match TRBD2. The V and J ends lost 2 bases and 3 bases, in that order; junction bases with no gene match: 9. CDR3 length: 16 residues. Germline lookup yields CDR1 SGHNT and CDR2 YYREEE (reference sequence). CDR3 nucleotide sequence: TGTGCCAGCAGCTTCCGGCTAGCGGATTTTACAGATACGCAGTATTTT. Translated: CASSFRLADFTDTQYF.

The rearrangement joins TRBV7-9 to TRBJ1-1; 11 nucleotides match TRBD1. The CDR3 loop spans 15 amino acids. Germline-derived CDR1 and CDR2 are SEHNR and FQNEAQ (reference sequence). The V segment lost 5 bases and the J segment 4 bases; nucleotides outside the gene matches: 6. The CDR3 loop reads CASSPGTGGTTEAFF. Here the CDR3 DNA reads TGTGCCAGCAGCCCCGGGACAGGGGGTACCACTGAAGCTTTCTTT.

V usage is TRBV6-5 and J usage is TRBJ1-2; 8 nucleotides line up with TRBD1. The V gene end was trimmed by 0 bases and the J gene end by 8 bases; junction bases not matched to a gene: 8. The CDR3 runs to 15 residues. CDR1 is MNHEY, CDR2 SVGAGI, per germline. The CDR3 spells CASSYSRQGLGGYTF. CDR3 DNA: TGTGCCAGCAGTTACTCGAGACAGGGGCTGGGAGGCTACACCTTC.

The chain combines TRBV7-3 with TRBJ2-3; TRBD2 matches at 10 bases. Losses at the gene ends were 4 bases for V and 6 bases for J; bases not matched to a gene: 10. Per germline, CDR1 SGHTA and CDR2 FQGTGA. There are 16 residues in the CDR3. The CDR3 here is CASSWTSGKLADTQYF. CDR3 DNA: TGTGCCAGCAGCTGGACTAGCGGAAAGCTGGCGGATACGCAGTATTTT.

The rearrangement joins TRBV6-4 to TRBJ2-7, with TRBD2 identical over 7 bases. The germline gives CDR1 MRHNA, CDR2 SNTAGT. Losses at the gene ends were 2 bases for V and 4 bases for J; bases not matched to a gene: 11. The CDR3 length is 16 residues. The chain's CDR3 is CASSDPNGRGRYEQYF. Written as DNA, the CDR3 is TGTGCCAGCAGTGACCCGAATGGGAGGGGCAGGTACGAGCAGTACTTC.

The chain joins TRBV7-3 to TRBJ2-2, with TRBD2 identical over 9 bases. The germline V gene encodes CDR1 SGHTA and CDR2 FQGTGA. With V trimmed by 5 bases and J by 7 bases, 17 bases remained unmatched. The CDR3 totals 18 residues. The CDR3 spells CASSPSGGRAGYGGELFF. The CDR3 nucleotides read TGTGCCAGCAGCCCCTCCGGCGGGAGGGCCGGATATGGCGGGGAGCTGTTTTTT.

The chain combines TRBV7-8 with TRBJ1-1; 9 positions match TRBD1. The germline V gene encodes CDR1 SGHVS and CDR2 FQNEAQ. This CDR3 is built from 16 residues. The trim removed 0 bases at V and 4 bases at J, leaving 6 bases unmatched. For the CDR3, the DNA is TGTGCCAGCAGCTTAGCGGGGGACAGGGCTGCCACTGAAGCTTTCTTT. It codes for CASSLAGDRAATEAFF.

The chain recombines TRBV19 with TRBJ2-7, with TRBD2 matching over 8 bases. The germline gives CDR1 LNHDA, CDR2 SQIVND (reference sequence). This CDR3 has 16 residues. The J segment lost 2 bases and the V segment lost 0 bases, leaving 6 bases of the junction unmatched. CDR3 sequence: CASSIDLTSGPYEQYF. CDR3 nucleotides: TGTGCCAGTAGTATAGATTTAACTAGCGGACCCTACGAGCAGTACTTC.

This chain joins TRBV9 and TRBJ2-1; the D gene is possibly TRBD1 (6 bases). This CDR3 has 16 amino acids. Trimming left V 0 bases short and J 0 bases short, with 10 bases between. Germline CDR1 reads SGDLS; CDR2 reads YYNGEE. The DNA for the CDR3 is TGTGCCAGCAGCGTAGAATGGACAGCCTCCTACAATGAGCAGTTCTTC. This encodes CASSVEWTASYNEQFF.

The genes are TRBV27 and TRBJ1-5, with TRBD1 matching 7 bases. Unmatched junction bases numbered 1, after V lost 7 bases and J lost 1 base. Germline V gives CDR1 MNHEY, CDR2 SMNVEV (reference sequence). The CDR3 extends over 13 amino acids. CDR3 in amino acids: CASKTGSNQPQHF. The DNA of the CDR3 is TGTGCCAGCAAGACAGGGAGCAATCAGCCCCAGCATTTT.

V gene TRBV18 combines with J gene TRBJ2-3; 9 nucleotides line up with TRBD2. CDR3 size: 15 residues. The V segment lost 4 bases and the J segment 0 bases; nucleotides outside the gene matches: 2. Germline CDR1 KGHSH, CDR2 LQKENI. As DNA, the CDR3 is TGTGCCAGCTCACTAGCGGGAGTTAGCACAGATACGCAGTATTTT. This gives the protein CASSLAGVSTDTQYF.

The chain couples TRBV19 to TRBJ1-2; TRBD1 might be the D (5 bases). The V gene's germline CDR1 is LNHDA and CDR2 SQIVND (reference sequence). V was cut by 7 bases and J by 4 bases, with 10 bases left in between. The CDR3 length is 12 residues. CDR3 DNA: TGTGCCAGTATAGACAGAAGCTATGGCTACACCTTC. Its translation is CASIDRSYGYTF.

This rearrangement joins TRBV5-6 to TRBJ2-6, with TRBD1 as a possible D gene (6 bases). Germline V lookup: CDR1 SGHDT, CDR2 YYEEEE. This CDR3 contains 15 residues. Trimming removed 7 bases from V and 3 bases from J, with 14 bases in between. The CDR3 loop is CASLRGSDGANVLTF. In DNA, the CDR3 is TGTGCCAGCTTGAGGGGGTCGGATGGGGCCAACGTCCTGACTTTC. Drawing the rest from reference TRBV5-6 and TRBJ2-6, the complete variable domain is DAGVTQSPTHLIKTRGQQVTLRCSPKSGHDTVSWYQQALGQGPQFIFQYYEEEERQRGNFPDRFSGHQFPNYSSELNVNALLLGDSALYLCASLRGSDGANVLTFGAGSRLTVL.

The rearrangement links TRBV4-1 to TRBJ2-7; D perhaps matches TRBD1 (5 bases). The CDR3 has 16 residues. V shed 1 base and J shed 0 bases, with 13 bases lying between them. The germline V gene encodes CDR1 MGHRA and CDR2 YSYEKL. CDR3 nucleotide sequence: TGCGCCAGCAGCCAAGTCGCAGGGTCGAGCTCCTACGAGCAGTACTTC. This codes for CASSQVAGSSSYEQYF.